Below, 11 T cell receptor beta chains from the same sample are listed, as sequenced in a study of OX40 agonist ivuxolimab in advanced cancers. Receptor amplification or capture employed the immunoSEQ multiplex PCR assay. Here the immuneACCESS table is served through TCRdb, limited to in-frame sequences with V and J called. Missing clones are a known gap in these copies; in checked studies unresolved V genes cover under half, and the rest lacks a known reason. This sample holds roughly 62,000 clones; about 90% were observed only once. 3.5% to 4% of the sample lies in the top ten. The material sequenced was CD4+ or CD8+ T cells sorted from blood, taken in a trial of the OX40 agonist ivuxolimab. These receptors all stem from an adult with an advanced solid tumor such as melanoma, head and neck, liver or kidney cancer.

This clone has just a few counts. The J gene is TRBJ2-7, the V gene TRBV10-1; D is unclear. Deletions cut 0 bases from V and 0 bases from J, with 6 bases between. Germline V gene data show CDR1 as WNHNN and CDR2 as SYGVQD (reference sequence). The CDR3 is 14 amino acids. In DNA, the CDR3 is TGCGCCAGCAGTGAGTCATACAGCTCCTACGAGCAGTACTTC. It translates to CASSESYSSYEQYF.

The chain couples TRBV4-3 to TRBJ2-3; TRBD1 is a possible D gene (5 bases). The CDR3 spans 14 residues. CDR1 is LGHNA and CDR2 is YSLEER in the germline V gene. The V end was cut by 3 bases, the J end by 1 base, with 8 bases between. The CDR3, as DNA: TGCGCCAGCAGCCAGGGCAGGGGCACAGATACGCAGTATTTT. Its translation is CASSQGRGTDTQYF.

V and J are TRBV2 and TRBJ2-1; TRBD2 matches at 14 bases. The trim removed 6 bases at V and 13 bases at J, leaving 11 bases unmatched. This CDR3 is 15 amino acids long. In germline, CDR1 is SNHLY, CDR2 FYNNEI. CDR3 protein: CASRATGLAGDGQFF. DNA of the CDR3: TGTGCCAGCAGAGCAACGGGACTAGCGGGAGATGGCCAGTTCTTC. The full variable domain, its missing parts supplied by reference TRBV2 and TRBJ2-1, is EPEVTQTPSHQVTQMGQEVILRCVPISNHLYFYWYRQILGQKVEFLVSFYNNEISEKSEIFDDQFSVERPDGSNFTLKIRSTKLEDSAMYFCASRATGLAGDGQFFGPGTRLTVL.

The chain employs TRBV27 and TRBJ2-3; D uncertain. This CDR3 is 13 amino acids long. Germline CDR1 is MNHEY and CDR2 is SMNVEV (reference sequence). V lost 5 bases and J lost 4, with 10 bases in between. This CDR3 reads CASSPIGPDTQYF. CDR3 in DNA: TGTGCCAGCAGTCCCATAGGCCCAGATACGCAGTATTTT.

J is TRBJ2-1 and V is TRBV5-4; TRBD2 might be the D (5 bases). V lost 5 bases and J 0 bases, leaving 12 bases between the germline ends. CDR3 length: 15 amino acids. Germline CDR1 reads SGHNT; CDR2 reads YYREEE (reference sequence). Here the CDR3 reads CASSLSASSYNEQFF. As DNA, the CDR3 is TGTGCCAGCAGTCTTAGCGCTAGCTCCTACAATGAGCAGTTCTTC.

V and J are TRBV11-2 and TRBJ2-3; D remains unclear. The germline V and J ends were trimmed by 5 bases and 2 bases, with 5 bases remaining between them. The CDR3 spans 12 residues. Germline values: CDR1 SGHAT, CDR2 FQNNGV. The CDR3 protein is CASSVTTDTQYF. The DNA of the CDR3 is TGTGCCAGCAGCGTAACCACAGATACGCAGTATTTT.

This rearrangement joins TRBV4-1 to TRBJ2-1; D not certain. This CDR3 has 14 residues. Germline CDR1 MGHRA, CDR2 YSYEKL. The germline V and J ends were trimmed by 1 base and 7 bases, with 11 bases remaining between them. The CDR3 sequence: CASSQVGTHNEQFF. The CDR3 coding sequence is TGCGCCAGCAGCCAAGTAGGAACGCATAATGAGCAGTTCTTC.

This clone has only one observation. This chain links TRBV7-2 with TRBJ2-5, with TRBD2 identical over 7 bases. This CDR3 spans 14 amino acids. Per germline, CDR1 SGHTA and CDR2 FQGNSA. The trim removed 5 bases at V and 1 base at J, leaving 4 bases unmatched. The CDR3 region has the DNA TGTGCCAGCAGCCCGCTAGCGGTCCAAGAGACCCAGTACTTC. Protein product: CASSPLAVQETQYF. Full variable domain (missing parts from reference TRBV7-2 and TRBJ2-5): GAGVSQSPSNKVTEKGKDVELRCDPISGHTALYWYRQSLGQGLEFLIYFQGNSAPDKSGLPSDRFSAERTGGSVSTLTIQRTQQEDSAVYLCASSPLAVQETQYFGPGTRLLVL.

The V gene is TRBV13, the J gene TRBJ2-3; maybe TRBD2 (6 bases). CDR3 length: 13 amino acids. CDR1 PRHDT and CDR2 FYEKMQ come from the germline V gene (reference sequence). V lost 5 bases, J lost 2 bases, and 8 bases lay in between. CDR3 in amino acids: CASSAGNTDTQYF. The DNA for the CDR3 is TGTGCCAGCAGCGCGGGAAACACAGATACGCAGTATTTT.

The sample holds a few counts of this clone. The gene calls are TRBV4-2 and TRBJ2-2; TRBD2 agrees at 10 bases. Germline V gives CDR1 LGHNA, CDR2 YNFKEQ. Trimming at V came to 4 bases and at J to 5 bases, leaving 10 bases not matched to a gene. CDR3 length: 17 amino acids. CDR3 nucleotides: TGTGCCAGCAGCCCGCAGCGGGAGGGCCGAGAGACCGGGGAGCTGTTTTTT. Its protein product is CASSPQREGRETGELFF.

The V and J genes are TRBV7-2 and TRBJ2-7, with TRBD1 as a possible D gene (5 bases). The CDR3 length is 13 residues. The germline CDR1 and CDR2 sequences are SGHTA and FQGNSA. Trimming took off 5 bases at V and 2 bases at J, with 10 bases between the two ends. CDR3 region: CASSPGLPYEQYF. CDR3 sequence (DNA): TGTGCCAGCAGCCCAGGGTTGCCCTACGAGCAGTACTTC.